The 25 T cell receptor beta chains below come from one sample, sequenced in a study of T-cell reconstitution after alpha-beta-depleted transplantation in children. As it was prepared, the TCRbeta library received unique molecular identifiers. TCRdb fed the PCR reads into MiXCR, producing one record per CDR3 protein. Of about 300,000 distinct CDR3 sequences in the sample, 10% were seen once. This specimen was PBMCs, taken before TCRalphabeta/CD19-depleted stem cell transplant. The receptors shown here come from a boy in the first two years of life with acute myeloid leukemia, due to receive a stem cell transplant.

This clonotype was picked up a small number of times. As DNA, the CDR3 is TGTGCCAGCAGTTTAATGTCGGCCACATCGGCGGGGGGGCCGGCAGATACGCAGTATTTT. Amino acid sequence: CASSLMSATSAGGPADTQYF. The chain has TRBV27 and TRBJ2-3; 9 nucleotides agree with TRBD2. Germline V gives CDR1 MNHEY, CDR2 SMNVEV (reference sequence). The V and J ends lost 2 bases and 4 bases, in that order; junction bases with no gene match: 19. The CDR3 is 20 amino acids.

This clonotype was observed many times. DNA for the CDR3: TGTGCCAGCCTAGGGGTGCAAGAGACCCAGTACTTC. Protein sequence: CASLGVQETQYF. This chain uses TRBV28 with TRBJ2-5; a possible D gene is TRBD1 (5 bases). This CDR3 contains 12 residues. Trimming took 8 bases from V and 2 from J, leaving 9 bases between them. Germline V CDR1 and CDR2: MDHEN, SYDVKM.

This clonotype was detected many times. CDR3 coding DNA: TGTGCCAGCAGGGGGACTAGCGGGTATAGCACAGATACGCAGTATTTT. It encodes CASRGTSGYSTDTQYF. This chain links TRBV25-1 with TRBJ2-3; 12 bases are shared with TRBD2. Germline assignment: CDR1 MGHDK and CDR2 SYGVNS. The CDR3 extends over 16 amino acids. V shed 6 bases, J shed 0 bases, and the junction held 4 bases outside the gene matches.

This clonotype occurred many times. The V gene is TRBV12-3 or TRBV12-4, the J gene TRBJ2-5; perhaps TRBD2 as D (6 bases). V was clipped by 2 bases and J by 2 bases, with 12 bases between them. The CDR3 spans 15 residues. In DNA form, the CDR3 reads TGTGCCAGCAGTTTAAGGGGACTCTTACAAGAGACCCAGTACTTC. This encodes CASSLRGLLQETQYF.

This clonotype was counted ten times or more. The rearrangement joins TRBV12-3 or TRBV12-4 to TRBJ1-4; D remains unclear. V was trimmed by 4 bases and J by 5 bases, leaving 11 bases between them. The CDR3 spans 14 residues. CDR3 DNA: TGTGCCAGCAGTTGGGGAGTCCCGAATGAAAAACTGTTTTTT. The encoded protein is CASSWGVPNEKLFF.

This clonotype was counted at least ten times. The genes are TRBV20-1 and TRBJ2-5; TRBD1 is a possible D gene (5 bases). CDR1 is DFQATT, CDR2 SNEGSKA, per germline (reference sequence). With 0 bases removed from V and 2 bases from J, the gap between germline ends came to 16 bases. The CDR3 consists of 16 residues. The CDR3, as DNA: TGCAGTGCTAGAGATGGGGCAGGTGTAATTCAAGAGACCCAGTACTTC. This codes for CSARDGAGVIQETQYF.

The gene calls are TRBV29-1 and TRBJ1-4; D call uncertain. Deletions cut 7 bases from V and 6 bases from J, with 15 bases between. Germline V CDR1 and CDR2: SQVTM, ANQGSEA. CDR3 length: 13 amino acids. CDR3 sequence (DNA): TGCAGCGCCGCAGCCAGACCCCATGAAAAACTGTTTTTT. The encoded protein is CSAAARPHEKLFF.

This clonotype has at least ten counts. The chain combines TRBV28 with TRBJ2-7, with 10 bases fitting TRBD2. This CDR3 contains 15 residues. Germline lookup yields CDR1 MDHEN and CDR2 SYDVKM. V shed 10 bases and J 1 base; nucleotides not matched to a gene: 10. CDR3 in DNA: TGTGCCACCAACCGACTAGCGGGTCTTTCCTACGAGCAGTACTTC. It specifies CATNRLAGLSYEQYF. Combining the CDR3 with reference TRBV28 and TRBJ2-7 gives the whole variable domain DVKVTQSSRYLVKRTGEKVFLECVQDMDHENMFWYRQDPGLGLRLIYFSYDVKMKEKGDIPEGYSVSREKKERFSLILESASTNQTSMYLCATNRLAGLSYEQYFGPGTRLTVT.

This clonotype was picked up many times. The chain couples TRBV5-1 to TRBJ2-5; D is possibly TRBD1 (6 bases). The CDR3 spans 13 residues. V lost 1 base to trimming and J lost 5 bases, with 9 bases between them. Looked up from germline, CDR1 is SGHRS and CDR2 is YFSETQ. The CDR3 bases are TGCGCCAGCAGCTTGACAGGGTGGGAGACCCAGTACTTC. The encoded protein is CASSLTGWETQYF.

In its sample, this clonotype was seen many times. The chain combines TRBV12-3 or TRBV12-4 with TRBJ2-1; D might be TRBD1 (5 bases). The V and J ends lost 6 bases and 4 bases respectively, with 7 bases between them. The CDR3 is 12 amino acids. The CDR3 region has the DNA TGTGCCAGCAGGGACATATACAATGAGCAGTTCTTC. Translated, it gives CASRDIYNEQFF.

Comment on this clonotype: Given a much more abundant clone one base away, this may be a read error. J is TRBJ2-7 and V is TRBV29-1, with D possibly being TRBD2 (6 bases). V was shortened by 3 bases and J by 0 bases, with 21 bases between the two germline ends. This CDR3 has 17 amino acids. Germline assignment: CDR1 SQVTM and CDR2 ANQGSEA. CDR3 coding DNA: TGCAGCGTTGAGCCCGAAGGGGCTAGCGTAAACTCCTACGAGCAGTACTTC. Translation gives CSVEPEGASVNSYEQYF.

This clonotype was picked up a small number of times. The rearrangement uses TRBV4-2 and TRBJ2-3, with D uncertain. The CDR3 sequence is 18 residues long. Deletions cut 0 bases from V and 2 bases from J, with 18 bases between. CDR1 and CDR2 from the germline V gene are LGHNA and YNFKEQ. The CDR3 is CASSQEVSLGSTTDTQYF. CDR3 bases: TGTGCCAGCAGCCAAGAGGTTTCTCTAGGCTCCACCACAGATACGCAGTATTTT.

Ten or more counts support this clonotype. A read error may produce the germline difference seen at one junction end. The CDR3: CASSFSDQETQYF. In DNA form, the CDR3 reads TGTGCCAGCAGTTTTAGTGACCAGGAGACCCAGTACTTC. This rearrangement joins TRBV27 to TRBJ2-5; D remains unclear. Germline CDR1 MNHEY, CDR2 SMNVEV (reference sequence). The CDR3 covers 13 residues.

This clonotype has more than one count but fewer than ten. The V and J genes are TRBV10-3 and TRBJ1-5; D might be TRBD1 (6 bases). Germline CDR1 ENHRY, CDR2 SYGVKD. The V gene lost 6 bases and the J gene lost 2 bases, with 14 bases spanning the gap. The CDR3 runs to 15 residues. DNA of the CDR3: TGTGCCATCAGAGGAGGGGGAGAAGGCAATCAGCCCCAGCATTTT. This sequence encodes CAIRGGGEGNQPQHF.

This clonotype was recorded many times. The chain uses TRBV7-3 and TRBJ2-1; D call uncertain. The CDR3 loop spans 15 amino acids. Per germline, CDR1 SGHTA and CDR2 FQGTGA. V was clipped by 0 bases and J by 7 bases, with 13 bases between them. The CDR3: CASSLTTFLGNEQFF. DNA for the CDR3: TGTGCCAGCAGCTTAACGACCTTTCTTGGGAATGAGCAGTTCTTC.

On this clonotype: One junction end does not reproduce the germline sequence, and a read error may be involved. This chain joins TRBV3-1 and TRBJ1-5; D gene uncertain. The CDR3 covers 15 residues. Germline V CDR1 and CDR2: LGHDT, YNNKEL (reference sequence). CDR3 bases: TGTACCAGCTGCAAGAACCCCGAGGTCAATCAGCCCCAGCATTTT. This sequence encodes CTSCKNPEVNQPQHF.

Ten or more counts support this clonotype. The rearrangement links TRBV7-2 to TRBJ1-1; D remains unclear. Germline lookup yields CDR1 SGHTA and CDR2 FQGNSA. The CDR3 is 11 amino acids. The V gene lost 4 bases and the J gene lost 5 bases, with 5 bases spanning the gap. The CDR3 DNA sequence: TGTGCCAGCAGCTCCGTTACTGAAGCTTTCTTT. Its protein is CASSSVTEAFF.

This clonotype came up many times. V usage is TRBV4-1 and J usage is TRBJ2-5; D is possibly TRBD2 (5 bases). The CDR3 has 14 amino acids. Trimming stripped 0 bases from V and 1 base from J, with 6 bases between. The germline V gene has CDR1 MGHRA and CDR2 YSYEKL. CDR3 loop: CASSQETTQETQYF. In DNA form, the CDR3 reads TGCGCCAGCAGCCAAGAGACTACCCAAGAGACCCAGTACTTC.

This clonotype was counted ten times or more. CDR3 sequence reads: CASSWGGPTEAFF. Here the CDR3 DNA reads TGTGCCAGCAGCTGGGGGGGGCCCACTGAAGCTTTCTTT. V is TRBV6-1 and J is TRBJ1-1; tentatively, D is TRBD1 (6 bases). CDR3 length: 13 amino acids. The V and J ends lost 6 bases and 4 bases respectively, with 12 bases between them. Germline V gene sequence: CDR1 MNHNS, CDR2 SASEGT.

This clonotype was counted at least ten times. The chain has TRBV12-3 or TRBV12-4 and TRBJ2-1; 7 bases are a match to TRBD2. This CDR3 contains 15 residues. V lost 2 bases to trimming and J lost 1 base; unmatched junction nucleotides: 2. The CDR3 reads CASSLKAGSYNEQFF. CDR3 sequence (DNA): TGTGCCAGCAGTTTAAAAGCGGGGTCCTACAATGAGCAGTTCTTC.

CDR3 in amino acids: CASRDRSPHEQYF. The CDR3 region has the DNA TGTGCCAGCAGGGACAGGTCCCCCCACGAGCAGTACTTC. V is TRBV2 and J is TRBJ2-7; TRBD1 matches at 7 bases. Germline assignment: CDR1 SNHLY and CDR2 FYNNEI. This CDR3 is 13 amino acids long. After removal of 6 bases from V and 5 bases from J, the junction contained 7 bases not matched to a gene.

The chain carries TRBV19 and TRBJ1-3; perhaps TRBD1 as D (5 bases). The germline V gene encodes CDR1 LNHDA and CDR2 SQIVND (reference sequence). V was pared by 3 bases and J by 2 bases, with 11 bases between. The CDR3 extends over 15 amino acids. CDR3 protein: CASSMEGAPGNTIYF. The CDR3 nucleotides read TGTGCCAGTAGTATGGAAGGGGCTCCTGGAAACACCATATATTTT.

The chain recombines TRBV6-4 with TRBJ2-3, with 10 bases lining up with TRBD1. V lost 4 bases and J lost 5; bases outside the gene matches: 15. CDR3 length: 18 residues. CDR1 and CDR2 from the germline V gene are MRHNA and SNTAGT. Here the CDR3 reads CASSAEEGQGLGGDTQYF. CDR3 bases: TGTGCCAGCAGTGCCGAGGAGGGACAGGGGCTGGGGGGAGATACGCAGTATTTT.

This clonotype was recorded at least ten times. The V gene is TRBV11-2, the J gene TRBJ1-1; D might be TRBD1 (6 bases). Deletions cut 0 bases from V and 4 bases from J, with 9 bases between. This CDR3 has 14 amino acids. Germline values: CDR1 SGHAT, CDR2 FQNNGV. Written as DNA, the CDR3 is TGTGCCAGCAGCTTAGACAGGGGAGGCACTGAAGCTTTCTTT. Translation: CASSLDRGGTEAFF.

In this sample, this clonotype turned up many times. The gene calls are TRBV6-5 and TRBJ2-3; D possibly corresponds to TRBD2 (6 bases). Trimming removed 2 bases at V and 0 bases at J, with 9 bases between. This CDR3 spans 15 amino acids. Looked up from germline, CDR1 is MNHEY and CDR2 is SVGAGI. The CDR3 nucleotides read TGTGCCAGCAGTTACGTGCGGGGTAGCACAGATACGCAGTATTTT. Amino acid sequence: CASSYVRGSTDTQYF.